This TCR beta chain derives from a study of blood T cell repertoires in COVID-19. For the study at large: COVID-19 samples from acute and convalescent phases originated in the United States, Italy and Spain. From T cells, B-cell-depleted T cells, or PBMCs came the material, which was cDNA or gDNA.

Trimming cost V 5 bases and J 0 bases, with 17 bases left between them. CDR3 length equals 16 residues. Germline lookup yields CDR1 SGHAT and CDR2 FQNNGV. The authors' processing: Amplification with reference gene primers provided the estimates of nucleated cell counts. Sequencing was performed with immunoSEQ multiplex PCR; in TCRdb, only in-frame clones are kept and a portion is missing. V and J calls plus clone size are reproduced from that table; the DNA served to infer D and trimming. The profile covers about 98,000 clones, with 70% to 90% appearing a single time and 3.5% to 5.5% taken by the ten largest.

This TCR was recovered from a man aged 70-80 years with acute or convalescent COVID-19. The sequencing sample was made of peripheral blood. The genes are TRBV11-2 and TRBJ2-7; tentatively, D is TRBD2 (6 bases). DNA for the CDR3: TGTGCCAGCAGCCCCATAGGGAGGCAGAGCTCCTACGAGCAGTACTTC. It yields the protein CASSPIGRQSSYEQYF.